This T cell receptor beta chain was identified in a study of T cell responses to AZD1222 COVID-19 vaccine. Study background: Second doses that came at about 4 or about 12 weeks were put together.

V was clipped by 5 bases and J by 2 bases, with 10 bases between them. Germline V lookup: CDR1 LNHDA, CDR2 SQIVND (reference sequence). There are 13 residues in the CDR3. Profiling relied on immunoSEQ multiplex PCR, and the TCRdb table lists in-frame clones only, not all of them. This table has approximately 190,000 clones, 90% to 95% appearing once. As for this clone: Its antigen is undetermined.

Notes on the study in general: Females made up more of the donors, who were largely white British, and clonal diversity may have come out too low. Reportedly, close to half of spike-specific TCRs are directed against unmutated variant regions. The CD4 TCRs associated with vaccination extended across spike and predominated at 160-218 and 743-854.

The chain uses TRBV19 and TRBJ2-7; D perhaps matches TRBD1 (5 bases). The sequence came from an adult in good health. This sample comprised peripheral blood, obtained on day 0 of AZD1222 vaccination. The CDR3 nucleotides are TGTGCCAGTAGTGGCCAGGGAACCTACGAGCAGTACTTC. Its protein product is CASSGQGTYEQYF.